This T cell receptor beta chain was recovered during a study of cytomegalovirus exposure and HLA in healthy donors. CDR1 and CDR2 (germline): SGHNT, YYREEE (reference sequence). Trimming stripped 0 bases from V and 12 bases from J, with 16 bases between. CDR3 length: 14 residues. Some clones are missing from TCRdb's copy, which holds only in-frame ones; the method was immunoSEQ multiplex PCR. Here the sample spans a few hundred thousand clones, 86% being singletons. What was sequenced was PBMCs. This chain joins TRBV5-4 and TRBJ2-1, with D maybe TRBD2 (7 bases). This clonotype was obtained from a woman aged 18-29 years in good health and CMV-seronegative. The CDR3 sequence: CASSLAPAGAGQFF. CDR3 bases: TGTGCCAGCAGCTTGGCGCCCGCGGGGGCTGGGCAGTTCTTC.